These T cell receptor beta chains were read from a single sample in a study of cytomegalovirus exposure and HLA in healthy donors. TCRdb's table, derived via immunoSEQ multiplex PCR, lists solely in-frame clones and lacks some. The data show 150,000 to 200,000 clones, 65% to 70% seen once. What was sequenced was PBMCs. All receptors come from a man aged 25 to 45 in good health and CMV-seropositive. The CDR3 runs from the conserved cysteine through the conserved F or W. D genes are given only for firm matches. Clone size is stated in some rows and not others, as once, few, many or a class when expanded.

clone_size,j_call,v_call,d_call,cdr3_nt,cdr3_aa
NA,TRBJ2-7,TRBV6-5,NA,TGTGCCAGCAGTTACCACACCGGGGGACTCAACTACGAGCAGTACTTC,CASSYHTGGLNYEQYF
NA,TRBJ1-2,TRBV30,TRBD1,TGTGCCTGGACCAGGGGACAGGCAATGGGTGGCTACACCTTC,CAWTRGQAMGGYTF
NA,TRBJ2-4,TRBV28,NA,TGTGCCAGCAGTTCCCCCCGGGTGGCTCCTGGAGGGGAGAAGTTCGAGAACATTCAGTACTTC,CASSSPRVAPGGEKFENIQYF
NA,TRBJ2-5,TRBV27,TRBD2,TGTGCCAGCAGTTTATTAGCGGGAGTAAACCAAGAGACCCAGTACTTC,CASSLLAGVNQETQYF
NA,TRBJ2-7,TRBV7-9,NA,TGTGCCAGCAGCTTAGGACAGTTCTACGAGCAGTACTTC,CASSLGQFYEQYF
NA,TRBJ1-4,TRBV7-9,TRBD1,TGTGCCAGCAGCCTACAGGGGGCAACTAATGAAAAACTGTTTTTT,CASSLQGATNEKLFF
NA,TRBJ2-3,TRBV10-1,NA,TGCGCCAGCAGTTTAGTCAGCACAGATACGCAGTATTTT,CASSLVSTDTQYF
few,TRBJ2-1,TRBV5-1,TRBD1,TGCGCCAGCAGCTTGGTGGGACAGGCCAACAATGAGCAGTTCTTC,CASSLVGQANNEQFF
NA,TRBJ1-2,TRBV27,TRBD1,TGTGCCAGCAGTTTAGCTTGGGACAGGAGCTATGGCTACACCTTC,CASSLAWDRSYGYTF
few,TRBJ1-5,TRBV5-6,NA,TGTGCCAGCAGGCTCAGGGTTAGCAATCAGCCCCAGCATTTT,CASRLRVSNQPQHF
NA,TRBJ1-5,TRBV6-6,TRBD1,TGTGCCAGCAGTTCAGATGACAGGGAAGAAGATCAGCCCCAGCATTTT,CASSSDDREEDQPQHF
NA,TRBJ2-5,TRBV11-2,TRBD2,TGTGCCAGCAGCTTACCCTCGGCGGGAGGAGAGACCCAGTACTTC,CASSLPSAGGETQYF
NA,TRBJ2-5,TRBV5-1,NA,TGCGCCAGCAGCTTTTCAGGGGAGGAGACCCAGTACTTC,CASSFSGEETQYF
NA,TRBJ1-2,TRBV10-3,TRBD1,TGTGCCATCAGGGGGACAGAGGCGGGAGGCTACACCTTC,CAIRGTEAGGYTF